Listed below are T cell receptor beta chains from one sample, sequenced in a study of preoperative IRX-2 immunotherapy in early breast cancer. Here immunoSEQ multiplex PCR was the method, and the copy in TCRdb shows in-frame clones only, minus some. The table has roughly 27,000 clones, about four fifths seen once. Sequenced material: lymph node tissue, taken before IRX-2 immunotherapy. The receptors derive from a human donor with breast cancer. The CDR3 runs from the conserved cysteine through the conserved F or W. A D gene is named only where the DNA matches it firmly.

j_gene: TRBJ2-2
v_gene: TRBV10-2
d_gene: NA
CDR3aa: CASTTGGTGELFF
CDR3nt: TGCGCCAGCACTACTGGGGGGACCGGGGAGCTGTTTTTT

j_gene: TRBJ1-6
v_gene: TRBV19
d_gene: NA
CDR3aa: CASSTLLAGANSPLHF
CDR3nt: TGTGCCAGTAGTACCTTGCTCGCAGGGGCTAATTCACCCCTCCACTTT

j_gene: TRBJ2-1
v_gene: TRBV18
d_gene: TRBD1
CDR3aa: CASSPPDLSGGNEQFF
CDR3nt: TGTGCCAGCTCCCCACCGGATCTATCAGGGGGTAATGAGCAGTTCTTC

j_gene: TRBJ2-2
v_gene: TRBV5-1
d_gene: NA
CDR3aa: CASSLAVNTGELFF
CDR3nt: TGCGCCAGCAGCTTGGCGGTCAACACCGGGGAGCTGTTTTTT

j_gene: TRBJ1-5
v_gene: TRBV19
d_gene: NA
CDR3aa: CASSPRTQQGSRQPQHF
CDR3nt: TGTGCCAGTAGTCCACGGACACAACAGGGAAGCAGGCAGCCCCAGCATTTT

j_gene: TRBJ1-1
v_gene: TRBV6-8
d_gene: NA
CDR3aa: CASSYRQARRNEAFF
CDR3nt: TGTGCCAGCAGTTACCGGCAGGCCCGAAGAAATGAAGCTTTCTTT

j_gene: TRBJ2-5
v_gene: TRBV30
d_gene: NA
CDR3aa: CAWSVQGVGWQETQYF
CDR3nt: TGTGCCTGGAGTGTACAAGGGGTAGGGTGGCAAGAGACCCAGTACTTC

j_gene: TRBJ1-5
v_gene: TRBV28
d_gene: NA
CDR3aa: CASSSMAGNQPQHF
CDR3nt: TGTGCCAGCAGTTCCATGGCCGGAAATCAGCCCCAGCATTTT

j_gene: TRBJ2-5
v_gene: TRBV7-4
d_gene: TRBD2
CDR3aa: CASSLGLSGGIQYF
CDR3nt: TGTGCCAGCAGCTTGGGTCTTAGCGGGGGAATCCAGTACTTC

j_gene: TRBJ1-3
v_gene: TRBV19
d_gene: NA
CDR3aa: CASSMFQGYGNTIYF
CDR3nt: TGTGCCAGTAGTATGTTTCAGGGGTACGGAAACACCATATATTTT

j_gene: TRBJ1-2
v_gene: TRBV10-2
d_gene: TRBD1
CDR3aa: CASRAGTGNRHPYGYTF
CDR3nt: TGCGCCAGCAGGGCCGGGACAGGGAACCGACACCCCTATGGCTACACCTTC

j_gene: TRBJ1-1
v_gene: TRBV11-3
d_gene: NA
CDR3aa: CASSYGGQGMNTEAFF
CDR3nt: TGTGCCAGCAGCTATGGAGGGCAGGGGATGAACACTGAAGCTTTCTTT

j_gene: TRBJ1-2
v_gene: TRBV7-1
d_gene: TRBD1
CDR3aa: CASSSPQIPGQGNYGYTF
CDR3nt: TGTGCCAGCAGCTCCCCTCAAATACCGGGACAGGGAAACTATGGCTACACCTTC

j_gene: TRBJ2-7
v_gene: TRBV5-1
d_gene: NA
CDR3aa: CASSWDSAGAYEQYF
CDR3nt: TGCGCCAGCAGCTGGGACAGCGCGGGGGCTTACGAGCAGTACTTC

j_gene: TRBJ1-4
v_gene: TRBV19
d_gene: NA
CDR3aa: CASSRAPNEKLFF
CDR3nt: TGTGCCAGTAGCAGAGCCCCTAATGAAAAACTGTTTTTT

j_gene: TRBJ2-3
v_gene: TRBV11-3
d_gene: NA
CDR3aa: CASSFSGGTDTQYF
CDR3nt: TGTGCCAGCAGCTTCAGCGGCGGGACAGATACGCAGTATTTT

j_gene: TRBJ2-1
v_gene: TRBV7-8
d_gene: NA
CDR3aa: CASGGAGNSVYNEQFF
CDR3nt: TGTGCCAGCGGGGGGGCAGGGAATTCCGTATACAATGAGCAGTTCTTC

j_gene: TRBJ2-4
v_gene: TRBV10-2
d_gene: NA
CDR3aa: CASRRTDLAKNIQYF
CDR3nt: TGCGCCAGCCGGCGGACAGACTTAGCCAAAAACATTCAGTACTTC

j_gene: TRBJ1-1
v_gene: TRBV19
d_gene: NA
CDR3aa: CASSLTGSNTEAFF
CDR3nt: TGTGCCAGTAGTTTAACAGGGTCGAACACTGAAGCTTTCTTT

j_gene: TRBJ1-6
v_gene: TRBV18
d_gene: TRBD1
CDR3aa: CASSYTGTASNSPLHF
CDR3nt: TGTGCCAGCTCGTATACCGGGACAGCCTCAAATTCACCCCTCCACTTT

j_gene: TRBJ1-2
v_gene: TRBV11-3
d_gene: TRBD1
CDR3aa: CASSLAAGTGAFGYTF
CDR3nt: TGTGCCAGCAGCTTGGCCGCCGGGACAGGGGCTTTTGGCTACACCTTC

j_gene: TRBJ1-2
v_gene: TRBV5-1
d_gene: TRBD1
CDR3aa: CASSPPGQGFHGYTF
CDR3nt: TGCGCCAGCAGCCCCCCGGGACAGGGATTCCATGGCTACACCTTC

j_gene: TRBJ1-2
v_gene: TRBV18
d_gene: TRBD1
CDR3aa: CASSQTGDSYTF
CDR3nt: TGTGCCAGCTCACAGACAGGGGATAGCTACACCTTC

j_gene: TRBJ2-1
v_gene: TRBV18
d_gene: NA
CDR3aa: CASSPPSGASYNEQFF
CDR3nt: TGTGCCAGCTCACCACCGTCCGGGGCCTCCTACAATGAGCAGTTCTTC

j_gene: TRBJ2-7
v_gene: TRBV6-4
d_gene: NA
CDR3aa: CAISNSYEQYF
CDR3nt: TGTGCCATCAGTAACTCCTACGAGCAGTACTTC

j_gene: TRBJ2-2
v_gene: TRBV10-2
d_gene: NA
CDR3aa: CASSESEGSTGELFF
CDR3nt: TGCGCCAGCAGTGAGTCGGAGGGGAGCACCGGGGAGCTGTTTTTT

j_gene: TRBJ1-1
v_gene: TRBV19
d_gene: TRBD1
CDR3aa: CASSIIDRGFTEAFF
CDR3nt: TGTGCCAGTAGTATTATAGACAGGGGATTCACTGAAGCTTTCTTT

j_gene: TRBJ1-1
v_gene: TRBV5-1
d_gene: NA
CDR3aa: CASANLGQLNTEAFF
CDR3nt: TGCGCCAGCGCAAATTTGGGGCAGCTGAACACTGAAGCTTTCTTT